This T cell receptor beta chain was found in a study of cytomegalovirus exposure and HLA in healthy donors. Use of 60 Vbeta and 13 Jbeta primers characterized the PCR. Produced via immunoSEQ multiplex PCR; TCRdb's table is partial and in-frame only. This sample has 130,000 or so clones, with 60% to 80% found just once. The CDR3 extends over 13 amino acids. Germline lookup yields CDR1 SGHAT and CDR2 FQNNGV. V lost 2 bases, J lost 7 bases, and 12 bases lay in between. In the case of this clone: Within the sample, other DNA sequences also encode this same CDR3.

This clonotype originated in an older woman in good health and CMV-seronegative. The genes are TRBV11-2 and TRBJ2-7, with a weak D call TRBD1 (6 bases). Sequenced sample: PBMCs. The CDR3 nucleotides are TGTGCCAGCAGCTTATCAGGGGTCGGGGAGCAGTACTTC. This translates into CASSLSGVGEQYF.